This T cell receptor beta chain was documented in a study of Ad26.COV2.S vaccination and SARS-CoV-2 variants. Points from the study as a whole: Whether participants received vaccine or placebo, their non-spike TCR breadth was similar. CD8+ and CD4+ T cells specific for spike reportedly responded with substantial breadth after vaccination.

Remarks on this clone: Its antigen is as yet unknown. One end of the junction is discordant with germline, which a read error may explain.

Germline CDR1 is GTSNPN and CDR2 is SVGIG (reference sequence). This CDR3 is 13 amino acids long. Treatment given: about 20 received Ad26.COV2.S at low or high dose, single or two shots; several received placebo; per-sample allocation not given. Sampling took place 63 days after the first vaccine or placebo injection. This adult donor, from Boston, was 18-55 years old. This vaccine is an Ad26 vector that expresses the Wuhan-strain SARS-CoV-2 spike. Data came from immunoSEQ multiplex PCR; TCRdb stores just in-frame clones and leaves some out. The profile covers around 250,000 clones, with 87% appearing a single time and less than 3.5% taken by the ten largest.

The TCR sequence derives from a person between 18 and 59 years old who received the Ad26.COV2.S COVID-19 vaccine or a placebo. This rearrangement joins TRBV30 to TRBJ1-1; possible D gene TRBD1, 6 bases. This sample comprised peripheral blood, obtained in a trial of Ad26.COV2.S vaccine versus placebo. The CDR3 spells CAWSTTKDSGGNF. In DNA, the CDR3 is TGTGCCTGGAGTACTACCAAGGACAGCGGGGGAAATTTT.